Each of the 6 T cell receptor beta chains below was sequenced from the same sample in a study of T-cell memory formation after mild COVID-19. TCRdb re-called the 5' RACE reads through MiXCR, storing one row per CDR3 protein. The sample yields 300,000 to 350,000 distinct CDR3 sequences, approximately 20% seen once. Sequencing was done on a sample of PBMCs or a T cell subset sorted from them (not recorded which). These receptors all stem from a man between 18 and 29 years old who had mild COVID-19 (a few samples of this study predate the infection). Cell type and time point are not known.

This clonotype was seen at least ten times. The chain couples TRBV29-1 to TRBJ1-1; a weak D match, TRBD1 (5 bases). V was clipped by 6 bases and J by 1 base, with 15 bases between them. This CDR3 has 14 amino acids. Germline-derived CDR1 and CDR2 are SQVTM and ANQGSEA. The DNA for the CDR3 is TGCAGCGTCCAAAAGACAGTCCCGAACACTGAAGCTTTCTTT. Its translation is CSVQKTVPNTEAFF. Looking up the rest from reference TRBV29-1 and TRBJ1-1 gives the full variable domain: SAVISQKPSRDICQRGTSLTIQCQVDSQVTMMFWYRQQPGQSLTLIATANQGSEATYESGFVIDKFPISRPNLTFSTLTVSNMSPEDSSIYLCSVQKTVPNTEAFFGQGTRLTVV.

In this sample, this clonotype turned up a few times. The chain combines TRBV14 with TRBJ2-3; no reliable D call. CDR1 and CDR2 (germline): SGHDN, FVKESK. The V gene lost 0 bases and the J gene lost 4 bases, with 14 bases spanning the gap. CDR3 size: 16 residues. The CDR3 is CASSQETWALPDTQYF. DNA of the CDR3: TGTGCCAGCAGCCAAGAAACGTGGGCGCTCCCAGATACGCAGTATTTT.

This chain links TRBV5-1 with TRBJ1-2, with TRBD1 identical over 8 bases. Germline V gives CDR1 SGHRS, CDR2 YFSETQ. This CDR3 spans 14 amino acids. Unmatched junction bases numbered 2, after V lost 0 bases and J lost 4 bases. CDR3 DNA sequence: TGCGCCAGCAGCTTGGGGACAGGGAGCTATGGCTACACCTTC. This sequence encodes CASSLGTGSYGYTF. The whole variable domain, remainder taken from reference TRBV5-1 and TRBJ1-2, is KAGVTQTPRYLIKTRGQQVTLSCSPISGHRSVSWYQQTPGQGLQFLFEYFSETQRNKGNFPGRFSGRQFSNSRSEMNVSTLELGDSALYLCASSLGTGSYGYTFGSGTRLTVV.

This clonotype appeared once. The V gene is TRBV10-2, the J gene TRBJ1-6, with TRBD1 as a possible D gene (6 bases). The CDR3 is made up of 13 amino acids. CDR1 and CDR2 (germline): WSHSY, SAAADI. V lost 6 bases and J 10 bases, leaving 13 bases between the germline ends. This chain's CDR3 is CASRGAGESPLHF. The CDR3 bases are TGCGCCAGCAGAGGGGCAGGGGAGTCACCCCTCCACTTT.

The rearrangement uses TRBV4-3 and TRBJ1-4; D possibly corresponds to TRBD1 (5 bases). The CDR3 spans 16 residues. In germline, CDR1 is LGHNA, CDR2 YSLEER. V was pared by 2 bases and J by 6 bases, with 16 bases between. CDR3 protein: CASSQLATAGDEKLFF. Written as DNA, the CDR3 is TGCGCCAGCAGCCAACTTGCGACAGCGGGTGATGAAAAACTGTTTTTT.

The V call is TRBV4-3, the J call TRBJ1-2; possible D gene TRBD1, 6 bases. V gave up 1 base and J gave up 4 bases, with 10 bases separating them. Germline CDR1 reads LGHNA; CDR2 reads YSLEER. The CDR3 is 14 residues long. CDR3 in amino acids: CASSQGQGPYGYTF. For the CDR3, the DNA is TGCGCCAGCAGCCAAGGGCAGGGGCCCTATGGCTACACCTTC.